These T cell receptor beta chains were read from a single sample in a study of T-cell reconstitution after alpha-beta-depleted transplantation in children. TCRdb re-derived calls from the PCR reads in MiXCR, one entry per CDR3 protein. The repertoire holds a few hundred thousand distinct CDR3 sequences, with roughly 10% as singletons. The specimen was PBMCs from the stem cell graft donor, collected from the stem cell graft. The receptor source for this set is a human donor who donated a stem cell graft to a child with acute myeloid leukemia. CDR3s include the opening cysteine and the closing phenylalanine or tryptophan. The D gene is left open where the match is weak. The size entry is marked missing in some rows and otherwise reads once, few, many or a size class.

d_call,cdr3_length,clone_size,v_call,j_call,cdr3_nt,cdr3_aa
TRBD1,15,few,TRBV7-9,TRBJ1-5,TGTGCCAGCAGCTCTGACAGGGATAGCAATCAGCCCCAGCATTTT,CASSSDRDSNQPQHF
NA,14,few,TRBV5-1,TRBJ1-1,TGCGCCAGCGCCCGGGGCGAAAGGAACACTGAAGCTTTCTTT,CASARGERNTEAFF
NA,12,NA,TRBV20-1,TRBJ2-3,TGCAGTGCAAGCGGGCCCACAGATACGCAGTATTTT,CSASGPTDTQYF
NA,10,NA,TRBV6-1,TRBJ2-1,TGTGCCAGCAGTGAAATACCTCAGTTCTTC,CASSEIPQFF
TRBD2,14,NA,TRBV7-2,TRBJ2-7,TGTGCCAGCAGCTTAGGGCGGGGGGCCTACGAGCAGTACTTC,CASSLGRGAYEQYF
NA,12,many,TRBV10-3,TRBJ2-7,TGTGCCACGTCGCAAACCGCCTACGAGCAGTACTTC,CATSQTAYEQYF
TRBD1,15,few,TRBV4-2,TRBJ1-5,TGTGCCAGCAGCCAAAAACCCACAGGGGATCAGCCCCAGCATTTT,CASSQKPTGDQPQHF
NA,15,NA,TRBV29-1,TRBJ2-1,TGCAGCGTTGACCTGTTCCCTACAGGTCGGAATGAGCAGTTCTTC,CSVDLFPTGRNEQFF
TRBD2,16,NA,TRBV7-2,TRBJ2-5,TGTGCCAGCAGTCGCGACAAAGCGGGGGGGCGGGGGACCCAGTACTTC,CASSRDKAGGRGTQYF
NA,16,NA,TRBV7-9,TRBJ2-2,TGTGCCAGCAGGGGCATCTTGCTAGATAACACCGGGGAGCTGTTTTTT,CASRGILLDNTGELFF
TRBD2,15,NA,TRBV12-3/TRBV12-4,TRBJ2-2,TGTGCCAGCAGTTTCGGGCGGCTAGCGGGCCCCGAGCTGTTTTTT,CASSFGRLAGPELFF
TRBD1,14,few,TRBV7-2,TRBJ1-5,TGTGCCAGCAGCTTGGACAGGGTGAGACAGCCCCAGCATTTT,CASSLDRVRQPQHF
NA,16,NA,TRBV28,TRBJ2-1,TGTGCCAGCAGTTTAACGCGCGGGACTCTAAACAATGAGCAGTTCTTC,CASSLTRGTLNNEQFF
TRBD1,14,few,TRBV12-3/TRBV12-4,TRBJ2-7,TGTGCCAGCAAGACGGGACAGGGGGCCTACGAGCAGTACTTC,CASKTGQGAYEQYF
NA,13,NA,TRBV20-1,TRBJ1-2,TGCAGTGTCTCGCCGGAGGCTAACTATGGCTACACCTTC,CSVSPEANYGYTF
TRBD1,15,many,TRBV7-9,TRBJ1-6,TGTGCCAGCAGCTCCCGGACAGGGATCGATTCACCCCTCCACTTT,CASSSRTGIDSPLHF
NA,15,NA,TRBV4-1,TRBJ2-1,TGCGCCAGCAGCCAACCGGGACGGACCTACAATGAGCAGTTCTTC,CASSQPGRTYNEQFF
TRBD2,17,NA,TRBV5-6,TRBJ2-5,TGTGCCAGCAGCTTGATGAAGAGCGGGGGGGCTTTAAAGACCCAGTACTTC,CASSLMKSGGALKTQYF
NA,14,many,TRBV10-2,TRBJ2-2,TGCGCCAGCAGTGAGACAGAAAACACCGGGGAGCTGTTTTTT,CASSETENTGELFF
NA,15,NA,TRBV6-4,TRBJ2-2,TGTGCCAGCAGTGATCGTAATAGCGGTACCGGGGAGCTGTTTTTT,CASSDRNSGTGELFF
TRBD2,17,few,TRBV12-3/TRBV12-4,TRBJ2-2,TGTGCCAGCAGTTTATGGCTAGCGGGGGGCAACACCGGGGAGCTGTTTTTT,CASSLWLAGGNTGELFF
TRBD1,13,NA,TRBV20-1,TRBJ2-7,TGCAGTGCTACCGGGACAGAAGACTACGAGCAGTACTTC,CSATGTEDYEQYF
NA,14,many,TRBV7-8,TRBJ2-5,TGTGCCAGCAGAACATCGGTTCTCCAAGAGACCCAGTACTTC,CASRTSVLQETQYF
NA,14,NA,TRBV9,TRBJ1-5,TGTGCCAGCAGCGCGGACCAGGCTAATCAGCCCCAGCATTTT,CASSADQANQPQHF
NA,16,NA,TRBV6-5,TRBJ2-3,TGTGCCAGCAGTTACTCGGGGTGGCATCGCACAGATACGCAGTATTTT,CASSYSGWHRTDTQYF
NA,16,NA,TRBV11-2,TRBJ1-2,TGTGCCAGCAGCCCTTTAGGGGCGGGGGCGCCCGGTGGCTACACCTTC,CASSPLGAGAPGGYTF
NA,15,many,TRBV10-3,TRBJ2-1,TGTGCCATCACGGCATCGCGGCGGTCCTACAATGAGCAGTTCTTC,CAITASRRSYNEQFF
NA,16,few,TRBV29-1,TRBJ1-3,TGCAGCGTTGAAGATCCTGAGGGGGTGTGGGGAAACACCATATATTTT,CSVEDPEGVWGNTIYF
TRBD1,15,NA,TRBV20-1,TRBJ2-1,TGCAGTGCTAGGAACCGGGACAGGGCCTACAATGAGCAGTTCTTC,CSARNRDRAYNEQFF
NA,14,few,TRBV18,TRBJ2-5,TGTGCCAGCTCACCACCGTTGGGTGAAGAGACCCAGTACTTC,CASSPPLGEETQYF
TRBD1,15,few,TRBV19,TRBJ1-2,TGTGCCAGTAGTATAGCCCAGGGACAGAACTATGGCTACACCTTC,CASSIAQGQNYGYTF